The clone carrying this T cell receptor (beta chain) was picked up many times. Its antigen is not known. This entry belongs to a study of blood T cells in healthy people across ages. General observations from the study: Unsorted PBMCs blocked a conclusive comparison of naive and antigen-experienced cells. Not knowing donor CMV status may have confounded expanded clonotype changes.

It was with a sample-barcoded 5' primer and a J-beta primer mix that a second PCR of roughly 7 to 11 cycles was run. Using its own MiXCR run on the 5' RACE reads, TCRdb lists one record per CDR3 protein. The profile covers 630,000 or so distinct CDR3 sequences, with approximately 30% appearing a single time and around 14% taken by the ten largest. This CDR3 region has 13 residues. Germline CDR1 and CDR2: LNHNV and YYDKDF (reference sequence). V lost 0 bases to trimming and J lost 9 bases, with 6 bases between them. This clonotype was sampled from a woman of 80 years or more in good health. The rearrangement joins TRBV15 to TRBJ1-6; D is unclear. The sequencing sample was made of blood. The CDR3: CATSRDSFSPLHF. The CDR3 nucleotides read TGTGCCACCAGCAGAGATTCATTTTCACCCCTCCACTTT.